The 25 T cell receptor beta chains presented below share a single source sample, sequenced in a study of blood T cell repertoires in COVID-19 (dated by TCRdb to the early 2020s). The library came from the immunoSEQ multiplex PCR assay. TCRdb re-hosts the immuneACCESS table, in-frame sequences only. Its copies lack some clones; in the studies checked, an unresolved V gene accounts for under half of them, and the cause for the rest is not known. Within this sample are roughly 26,000 clones, with approximately 80% of them counted one time only. The top ten hold approximately 25% of the sample. Sequencing used peripheral blood. The receptor set was obtained from a human donor in a cohort sampled during active COVID-19.

The count of this clone is one. The chain links TRBV28 to TRBJ1-1; 8 nucleotides agree with TRBD1. Germline V gives CDR1 MDHEN, CDR2 SYDVKM. The V and J ends lost 6 bases and 5 bases, in that order; junction bases with no gene match: 5. CDR3 length: 13 residues. In DNA, the CDR3 is TGTGCCAGCAGCAGGGGGCGAAGTACTGAAGCTTTCTTT. Protein: CASSRGRSTEAFF.

The rearrangement joins TRBV14 to TRBJ2-5; TRBD2 matches at 10 bases. CDR1 SGHDN and CDR2 FVKESK come from the germline V gene. V was clipped by 1 base and J by 14 bases; unmatched bases: 7. The CDR3 runs to 13 residues. The CDR3, as DNA: TGTGCCAGCAGCCAAGGGTTGACTAGCGGGTCATACTTC. Its translation is CASSQGLTSGSYF.

The rearrangement joins TRBV6-5 to TRBJ1-2; D uncertain. V lost 6 bases and J lost 4, with 15 bases in between. Germline V lookup: CDR1 MNHEY, CDR2 SVGAGI. The CDR3 extends over 14 amino acids. The CDR3 region has the DNA TGTGCCAGCAGGGCTCTCGAGGCGATCTATGGCTACACCTTC. This sequence encodes CASRALEAIYGYTF.

The chain couples TRBV27 to TRBJ1-5; possible D gene TRBD1, 6 bases. CDR1 and CDR2 (germline): MNHEY, SMNVEV (reference sequence). V was pared by 0 bases and J by 11 bases, with 20 bases between. The CDR3 consists of 16 residues. The chain's CDR3 is CASSLSMGTRQGSQHF. CDR3 nucleotide sequence: TGTGCCAGCAGTTTATCTATGGGGACCCGGCAGGGGTCCCAGCATTTT.

This chain links TRBV5-1 with TRBJ2-1; 10 nucleotides match TRBD2. There are 14 residues in the CDR3. Looked up from germline, CDR1 is SGHRS and CDR2 is YFSETQ. The V and J ends lost 5 bases and 5 bases, in that order; junction bases with no gene match: 4. The DNA of the CDR3 is TGCGCCAGCAGTCCCCTAGCGGGAGACAATGAGCAGTTCTTC. It codes for CASSPLAGDNEQFF.

This clone has a single count. The chain joins TRBV28 to TRBJ1-1; D is undetermined. V lost 3 bases and J 1 base, leaving 6 bases between the germline ends. Germline CDR1 and CDR2: MDHEN and SYDVKM. The CDR3 length is 13 residues. CDR3 loop: CASSLSSNTEAFF. CDR3 in DNA: TGTGCCAGCAGTTTGTCATCGAACACTGAAGCTTTCTTT.

Points on this clone: The DNA is omitted, as the CDR3 cannot be located on it reliably, and the CDR3 follows TCRdb's listing. The rearrangement joins TRBV7-5 to TRBJ1-1; TRBD1 reflects the table's D call only, with no check against the DNA. TRBV7-5 is a pseudogene segment. 15 amino acids form the CDR3, both terminal residues included. This chain's CDR3 is CARSVGQGTNTEAFF.

The chain recombines TRBV3-1 (or the pseudogene TRBV3-2) with TRBJ1-1; D perhaps matches TRBD1 (6 bases). Germline V gene lookup returns CDR1 LGHDT and CDR2 YNNKEL (reference sequence). Trimming shortened V by 1 base and J by 3 bases, and 12 bases separated the two germline ends. The CDR3 sequence is 15 residues long. The CDR3 DNA reads as TGTGCCAGCAGCCAAGCCTCCCCAGGGGACACTGAAGCTTTCTTT. This codes for CASSQASPGDTEAFF.

This chain uses TRBV9 with TRBJ1-1; D remains ambiguous. Per germline, CDR1 SGDLS and CDR2 YYNGEE. V lost 1 base, J lost 11 bases, and 15 bases lay in between. CDR3 length equals 13 residues. This CDR3 reads CASSVIIGPQAFF. CDR3 in DNA: TGTGCCAGCAGCGTAATTATCGGCCCACAGGCTTTCTTT.

The chain is built from TRBV6-5 and TRBJ1-2; possible D gene TRBD1, 6 bases. V was trimmed by 5 bases and J by 4 bases, leaving 11 bases between them. Germline V CDR1 and CDR2: MNHEY, SVGAGI. The CDR3 has 13 residues. CDR3 in DNA: TGTGCCAGCAGTAATCAGGGGACCTATGGCTACACCTTC. Amino acids: CASSNQGTYGYTF.

The CDR3 region has the DNA TGTGCCAGCAGTACCGGATCTAGCGGTGGCTACGAGCAGTACTTC. Encoded protein: CASSTGSSGGYEQYF. V usage is TRBV6-5 and J usage is TRBJ2-7; 7 bases agree with TRBD2. The CDR3 sequence is 15 residues long. Germline CDR1 is MNHEY and CDR2 is SVGAGI. V lost 5 bases, J lost 3 bases, and 10 bases stayed unmatched.

The rearrangement joins TRBV6-5 to TRBJ1-4; D unclear. The CDR3 contains 10 residues. The germline V gene encodes CDR1 MNHEY and CDR2 SVGAGI. The V and J ends lost 4 bases and 10 bases respectively, with 4 bases between them. CDR3 sequence: CASSSGKLFF. Written as DNA, the CDR3 is TGTGCCAGCAGTTCGGGAAAACTGTTTTTT.

The sample holds one count of this clone. This sequence joins TRBV28 and TRBJ2-7, with 8 bases lining up with TRBD2. CDR3 length equals 13 residues. The V and J ends lost 3 bases and 12 bases, in that order; junction bases with no gene match: 10. Germline V gene sequence: CDR1 MDHEN, CDR2 SYDVKM. CDR3 residues: CASSFPREGAWYF. For the CDR3, the DNA is TGTGCCAGCAGTTTCCCCCGGGAGGGCGCCTGGTACTTC.

This clone was detected only once. The CDR3 DNA follows: TGTGCCAGCAGCTTAGGGAGACTAGCGGGGGGGCCCGCTATCAATGAGCAGTTCTTC. It yields the protein CASSLGRLAGGPAINEQFF. V and J are TRBV7-9 and TRBJ2-1; 14 nucleotides match TRBD2. Germline-derived CDR1 and CDR2 are SEHNR and FQNEAQ (reference sequence). V lost 1 base, J lost 6 bases, and 11 bases stayed unmatched. This CDR3 spans 19 amino acids.

This chain uses TRBV24-1 with TRBJ2-1, with 8 bases aligning to TRBD2. V was pared by 7 bases and J by 6 bases, with 7 bases of the junction left unmatched. Germline values: CDR1 KGHDR, CDR2 SFDVKD. The CDR3 extends over 14 amino acids. CDR3 protein: CATSSSGDGNEQFF. CDR3 sequence (DNA): TGTGCCACCAGCAGTAGCGGGGATGGCAATGAGCAGTTCTTC.

The chain is built from TRBV18 and TRBJ2-2; no reliable D call. CDR1 is KGHSH and CDR2 is LQKENI in the germline V gene. The CDR3 loop spans 14 amino acids. V dropped 0 bases and J dropped 5 bases, with 7 bases sitting between them. The CDR3 nucleotides read TGTGCCAGCTCACCACCGACCGGGACCGGGGAGCTGTTTTTT. Its translation: CASSPPTGTGELFF.

This chain joins TRBV6-2 or TRBV6-3 and TRBJ2-1, with D perhaps matching TRBD1 (6 bases). Per the germline V gene, CDR1 is MNHEY and CDR2 is SVGEGT. The CDR3 consists of 17 residues. Between the trimmed V and J ends, which lost 0 bases and 7 bases, there was a span of 19 bases. CDR3 residues: CASSYSLLGAQRNEQFF. The CDR3 nucleotides read TGTGCCAGCAGTTACTCGTTGTTGGGGGCGCAGAGGAATGAGCAGTTCTTC.

This rearrangement joins TRBV18 to TRBJ1-1, with TRBD1 identical over 8 bases. V was pared by 3 bases and J by 1 base, with 4 bases of the junction left unmatched. In germline, CDR1 is KGHSH, CDR2 LQKENI. This CDR3 has 15 amino acids. CDR3 sequence: CASSPWDRRNTEAFF. DNA for the CDR3: TGTGCCAGCTCACCGTGGGACAGGAGGAACACTGAAGCTTTCTTT.

This chain uses TRBV27 with TRBJ2-2; 10 nucleotides line up with TRBD1. After removal of 6 bases from V and 5 bases from J, the junction contained 6 bases not matched to a gene. The CDR3 length is 15 residues. The germline V gene encodes CDR1 MNHEY and CDR2 SMNVEV (reference sequence). CDR3 protein: CASRTGTGDTGELFF. In DNA form, the CDR3 reads TGTGCCAGCAGGACCGGGACAGGGGATACCGGGGAGCTGTTTTTT.

This clone was detected only once. The chain links TRBV2 to TRBJ1-6, with D perhaps TRBD1 (6 bases). CDR3 length: 15 amino acids. Trimming removed 3 bases at V and 7 bases at J, with 13 bases between. Germline CDR1 and CDR2: SNHLY and FYNNEI. The CDR3 sequence: CASSDYGQINSPLHF. The CDR3, as DNA: TGTGCCAGCAGTGACTATGGACAGATAAATTCACCCCTCCACTTT. Together with reference TRBV2 and TRBJ1-6, the CDR3 gives the full variable domain: EPEVTQTPSHQVTQMGQEVILRCVPISNHLYFYWYRQILGQKVEFLVSFYNNEISEKSEIFDDQFSVERPDGSNFTLKIRSTKLEDSAMYFCASSDYGQINSPLHFGNGTRLTVT.

This chain uses TRBV7-3 with TRBJ2-7, with 9 nucleotides matching TRBD1. CDR3 length: 15 residues. V dropped 5 bases and J dropped 7; count of bases not matched to a gene: 12. Germline V gene data show CDR1 as SGHTA and CDR2 as FQGTGA. The CDR3 loop is CASSVFPGQGREQYF. The CDR3 region has the DNA TGTGCCAGCAGCGTATTCCCGGGACAGGGTCGTGAGCAGTACTTC.

The chain carries TRBV5-5 and TRBJ2-3; 12 bases match TRBD2. The V gene's germline CDR1 is SGHKS and CDR2 YYEKEE (reference sequence). V gave up 4 bases and J gave up 9 bases; unmatched junction bases: 12. The CDR3 totals 16 residues. The CDR3 region is CASSPTSGRGSGTQYF. CDR3 coding DNA: TGTGCCAGCAGCCCGACTAGCGGGAGAGGGTCGGGGACGCAGTATTTT. The full variable domain, completed using reference TRBV5-5 and TRBJ2-3, is DAGVTQSPTHLIKTRGQQVTLRCSPISGHKSVSWYQQVLGQGPQFIFQYYEKEERGRGNFPDRFSARQFPNYSSELNVNALLLGDSALYLCASSPTSGRGSGTQYFGPGTRLTVL.

This clone was counted only a few times. The V and J genes are TRBV13 and TRBJ2-3, with TRBD2 matching over 12 bases. Trimming took 4 bases from V and 4 from J; bases not matched to a gene: 3. CDR1 is PRHDT, CDR2 FYEKMQ, per germline (reference sequence). The CDR3 length is 15 residues. In nucleotides, the CDR3 is TGTGCCAGCAGCTATCTAGCGGGAGGGTCAGATACGCAGTATTTT. Translated: CASSYLAGGSDTQYF.

The chain employs TRBV6-2 or TRBV6-3 and TRBJ1-1; D is undetermined. The V and J ends lost 1 base and 1 base respectively, with 7 bases between them. CDR3 length: 14 amino acids. CDR1 and CDR2 from the germline V gene are MNHEY and SVGEGT. CDR3 in DNA: TGTGCCAGCAGTTACTTTACACAGAACACTGAAGCTTTCTTT. It encodes CASSYFTQNTEAFF.

The chain employs TRBV6-5 and TRBJ1-5, with 8 bases lining up with TRBD1. V trimming: 6 bases; J trimming: 4 bases; junction bases outside the gene matches: 5. CDR1 is MNHEY, CDR2 SVGAGI, per germline. The CDR3 runs to 14 residues. The CDR3 here is CASRRTGRNQPQHF. The CDR3 nucleotides read TGTGCCAGCAGACGGACAGGGAGGAATCAGCCCCAGCATTTT.